A single sample is the source of the 26 T cell receptor beta chains below, sequenced in a study of OX40 agonist ivuxolimab in advanced cancers. Here immunoSEQ multiplex PCR was the method, and the copy in TCRdb shows in-frame clones only, minus some. Here the sample spans under 85,000 clones, just over 85% being singletons. Sequencing used CD4+ or CD8+ T cells sorted from blood, obtained in a trial of the OX40 agonist ivuxolimab. Every receptor here comes from an adult with an advanced solid tumor such as melanoma, head and neck, liver or kidney cancer.

The genes are TRBV18 and TRBJ2-1; the D call may be TRBD1 or TRBD2 (5 bases each). The CDR3 length is 15 residues. Per germline, CDR1 KGHSH and CDR2 LQKENI. V lost 4 bases and J 9 bases, leaving 19 bases between the germline ends. As DNA, the CDR3 is TGTGCCAGCTCACGTACCGGGACGCCCATGGGTGAGCAGTTCTTC. Translating gives CASSRTGTPMGEQFF.

The rearrangement uses TRBV7-3 and TRBJ2-3; no firm D call. CDR3 length: 14 amino acids. Germline V CDR1 and CDR2: SGHTA, FQGTGA. Trimming left V 1 base short and J 4 bases short, with 9 bases between. This CDR3 reads CASSLNQDADTQYF. The CDR3 region has the DNA TGTGCCAGCAGCTTAAATCAGGATGCAGATACGCAGTATTTT.

The chain has TRBV28 and TRBJ1-6; tentatively, D is TRBD1 (5 bases). V was clipped by 3 bases and J by 7 bases, with 10 bases between them. Per the germline V gene, CDR1 is MDHEN and CDR2 is SYDVKM. This CDR3 is built from 14 residues. CDR3 region: CASSFGAGNSPLHF. The CDR3 bases are TGTGCCAGCAGTTTCGGGGCAGGCAATTCACCCCTCCACTTT.

V gene TRBV4-2 combines with J gene TRBJ1-5; D unresolved. Trimming removed 0 bases at V and 5 bases at J, with 11 bases between. Germline V lookup: CDR1 LGHNA, CDR2 YNFKEQ. This CDR3 spans 15 amino acids. CDR3 coding DNA: TGTGCCAGCAGCCAAGATTGGGCAGGCGATCAGCCCCAGCATTTT. Translation gives CASSQDWAGDQPQHF.

The V gene is TRBV6-1, the J gene TRBJ2-6, with D unclear. Trimming stripped 4 bases from V and 0 bases from J, with 7 bases between. CDR3 size: 15 residues. Germline V gene lookup returns CDR1 MNHNS and CDR2 SASEGT. The CDR3 DNA follows: TGTGCCAGCAGTGGCCTAGGCTCTGGGGCCAACGTCCTGACTTTC. Protein product: CASSGLGSGANVLTF.

The chain carries TRBV15 and TRBJ2-3; D tentatively fits TRBD1 or TRBD2 (5 bases each). This CDR3 is 16 amino acids long. Deletions cut 1 base from V and 3 bases from J, with 14 bases between. CDR1 is LNHNV and CDR2 is YYDKDF in the germline V gene (reference sequence). Written as DNA, the CDR3 is TGTGCCACCAGCAGAGTTGTGGGACGTATAACAGATACGCAGTATTTT. Its protein product is CATSRVVGRITDTQYF.

The chain is built from TRBV5-1 and TRBJ2-5; D remains ambiguous. The germline V gene encodes CDR1 SGHRS and CDR2 YFSETQ. This CDR3 comprises 12 residues. V lost 4 bases, J lost 1 base, and 5 bases lay in between. This CDR3 is CASSPSQETQYF. CDR3 in DNA: TGCGCCAGCAGCCCCTCCCAAGAGACCCAGTACTTC.

This sequence joins TRBV19 and TRBJ1-1; D gene ambiguous. From germline, CDR1 is LNHDA and CDR2 SQIVND (reference sequence). The CDR3 covers 15 residues. Trimming stripped 3 bases from V and 3 bases from J, with 14 bases between. The CDR3 here is CASSISWGPDTEAFF. CDR3 in DNA: TGTGCCAGTAGTATTAGTTGGGGTCCTGACACTGAAGCTTTCTTT. Complete variable domain (other parts from reference TRBV19 and TRBJ1-1): DGGITQSPKYLFRKEGQNVTLSCEQNLNHDAMYWYRQDPGQGLRLIYYSQIVNDFQKGDIAEGYSVSREKKESFPLTVTSAQKNPTAFYLCASSISWGPDTEAFFGQGTRLTVV.

The chain couples TRBV19 to TRBJ1-5, with 7 bases aligning to TRBD1. From germline, CDR1 is LNHDA and CDR2 SQIVND (reference sequence). V was clipped by 4 bases and J by 9 bases; unmatched bases: 9. The CDR3 is 14 amino acids. CDR3 sequence reads: CASSTGRPGGPQHF. In DNA form, the CDR3 reads TGTGCCAGTAGTACGGGACGGCCAGGGGGGCCCCAGCATTTT.

The CDR3 sequence: CASSLSAGWGTDTQYF. In nucleotides, the CDR3 is TGTGCCAGCAGTTTATCCGCGGGGTGGGGCACAGATACGCAGTATTTT. The chain links TRBV27 to TRBJ2-3; weak D call: TRBD2 (6 bases). Trimming took 0 bases from V and 1 from J, leaving 11 bases between them. The CDR3 runs 16 residues. Germline-derived CDR1 and CDR2 are MNHEY and SMNVEV (reference sequence).

This chain uses TRBV5-1 with TRBJ1-2; D ambiguous. Germline CDR1 reads SGHRS; CDR2 reads YFSETQ. The CDR3 covers 18 residues. Trimming removed 0 bases at V and 0 bases at J, with 18 bases between. CDR3 DNA sequence: TGCGCCAGCAGCTTGGGTGGCAGCTTAATTTTTTCTAACTATGGCTACACCTTC. It codes for CASSLGGSLIFSNYGYTF.

The chain carries TRBV27 and TRBJ2-1, with no clear D. The CDR3 runs 12 residues. The germline gives CDR1 MNHEY, CDR2 SMNVEV (reference sequence). V was clipped by 6 bases and J by 9 bases, with 12 bases between them. The CDR3, as DNA: TGTGCCAGCAGGCGACACCCCACTGAGCAGTTCTTC. Amino acids: CASRRHPTEQFF.

The J gene is TRBJ1-4, the V gene TRBV25-1; 9 nucleotides line up with TRBD1. Per the germline V gene, CDR1 is MGHDK and CDR2 is SYGVNS. This CDR3 is built from 15 residues. V lost 3 bases to trimming and J lost 5 bases; unmatched junction nucleotides: 4. The CDR3 nucleotides read TGTGCCAGCAGTGAGTTCGACAGGGGGAATGAAAAACTGTTTTTT. Protein product: CASSEFDRGNEKLFF.

In nucleotides, the CDR3 is TGTGCCAGCAGCCGCAGGGGGGCCCTCTACGAGCAGTACTTC. This gives the protein CASSRRGALYEQYF. The chain uses TRBV7-9 and TRBJ2-7, with D perhaps TRBD1 (7 bases). Trimming shortened V by 5 bases and J by 3 bases, and 14 bases separated the two germline ends. The CDR3 is made up of 14 amino acids. CDR1 is SEHNR, CDR2 FQNEAQ, per germline (reference sequence).

The J gene is TRBJ2-3, the V gene TRBV6-1, with unresolved D. V was clipped by 6 bases and J by 1 base, with 8 bases between them. Germline V gene lookup returns CDR1 MNHNS and CDR2 SASEGT. The CDR3 contains 13 residues. Written as DNA, the CDR3 is TGTGCCAGCAGCCCAGGTGGCACAGATACGCAGTATTTT. Its protein product is CASSPGGTDTQYF.

The genes are TRBV9 and TRBJ2-5; 13 bases align to TRBD2. Germline CDR1 is SGDLS and CDR2 is YYNGEE. CDR3 length equals 16 residues. The V and J ends lost 0 bases and 4 bases, in that order; junction bases with no gene match: 3. The CDR3 DNA reads as TGTGCCAGCAGCGTAGAGGGACTAGCGGGGCTAGAGACCCAGTACTTC. Protein: CASSVEGLAGLETQYF. The complete variable domain, with remaining parts taken from reference TRBV9 and TRBJ2-5, reads DSGVTQTPKHLITATGQRVTLRCSPRSGDLSVYWYQQSLDQGLQFLIQYYNGEERAKGNILERFSAQQFPDLHSELNLSSLELGDSALYFCASSVEGLAGLETQYFGPGTRLLVL.

The J gene is TRBJ2-3, the V gene TRBV4-1; 14 bases line up with TRBD2. In germline, CDR1 is MGHRA, CDR2 YSYEKL. This CDR3 region has 16 residues. J gave up 8 bases and V 2 bases, and 6 bases lay outside the gene matches. The DNA for the CDR3 is TGCGCCAGCAGCCAATACGGGACTAGCGGGAGCGCTACGCAGTATTTT. This translates into CASSQYGTSGSATQYF.

This rearrangement joins TRBV7-2 to TRBJ2-6; D is uncertain. Germline CDR1 is SGHTA and CDR2 is FQGNSA. The V end was cut by 5 bases, the J end by 2 bases, with 10 bases between. This CDR3 has 15 residues. Written as DNA, the CDR3 is TGTGCCAGCAGCCCCGACACGACTGGGGCCAACGTCCTGACTTTC. Translated, it gives CASSPDTTGANVLTF.

The chain combines TRBV19 with TRBJ1-1, with D uncertain. The V end lost 7 bases, the J end lost 1 base, and 28 bases lay between the germline ends. The length of the CDR3 is 19 residues. CDR1 is LNHDA and CDR2 is SQIVND in the germline V gene (reference sequence). This CDR3 reads CASIANPMGSYQKNTEAFF. In nucleotides, the CDR3 is TGTGCCAGTATAGCCAACCCCATGGGCAGCTATCAGAAGAACACTGAAGCTTTCTTT.

The gene calls are TRBV10-3 and TRBJ2-2, with 7 bases that match TRBD2. Germline trimming cut 6 bases from V and 7 bases from J; bases unmatched to any gene: 8. The CDR3 is 14 residues long. Germline V lookup: CDR1 ENHRY, CDR2 SYGVKD. This CDR3 is CAIRGPGGGGELFF. In nucleotides, the CDR3 is TGTGCCATCAGGGGACCGGGAGGAGGCGGGGAGCTGTTTTTT.

The chain links TRBV9 to TRBJ2-3; perhaps D is TRBD1 or TRBD2 (5 bases each). Germline values: CDR1 SGDLS, CDR2 YYNGEE. The CDR3 runs to 15 residues. The ends were cut back, 3 bases at V and 4 bases at J, with 15 bases in the middle. The CDR3 region has the DNA TGTGCCAGCAGCGAAGAGGGGCTAGCAGCAGATACGCAGTATTTT. It specifies CASSEEGLAADTQYF.

This clone has a single count. The chain joins TRBV7-9 to TRBJ2-5; no clear D gene. Trimming removed 3 bases from V and 5 bases from J, with 10 bases in between. There are 13 residues in the CDR3. Germline CDR1 is SEHNR and CDR2 is FQNEAQ (reference sequence). CDR3 sequence (DNA): TGTGCCAGCAGCTTCCGGGCTGCGGAGACCCAGTACTTC. Protein: CASSFRAAETQYF.

The chain uses TRBV30 and TRBJ2-1; TRBD1 or TRBD2 may be the D gene (5 bases each). In germline, CDR1 is GTSNPN, CDR2 SVGIG (reference sequence). V was pared by 2 bases and J by 13 bases, with 15 bases between. This CDR3 has 12 residues. CDR3 in DNA: TGTGCCTGGAGTTGGGACGTTTATTCCCAGTTCTTC. This encodes CAWSWDVYSQFF. Supplemented by reference TRBV30 and TRBJ2-1, the full variable domain reads SQTIHQWPATLVQPVGSPLSLECTVEGTSNPNLYWYRQAAGRGLQLLFYSVGIGQISSEVPQNLSASRPQDRQFILSSKKLLLSDSGFYLCAWSWDVYSQFFGPGTRLTVL.

The V gene is TRBV19, the J gene TRBJ1-1, with D maybe TRBD1 (5 bases). The V gene lost 10 bases and the J gene lost 5 bases, with 20 bases spanning the gap. CDR1 and CDR2 from the germline V gene are LNHDA and SQIVND (reference sequence). The CDR3 covers 14 residues. Written as DNA, the CDR3 is TGTGCCACCAGGGTTACTAGGGATTTAACTGAAGCTTTCTTT. It yields the protein CATRVTRDLTEAFF.

CDR3 in amino acids: CASSLLAERSDTQYF. CDR3 in DNA: TGCGCCAGCAGCCTACTAGCGGAGAGATCAGATACGCAGTATTTT. This chain connects TRBV5-1 to TRBJ2-3; 8 bases map to TRBD2. Germline V gives CDR1 SGHRS, CDR2 YFSETQ. The CDR3 has 15 amino acids. J was trimmed by 4 bases and V by 4 bases; bases with no gene match: 8.

V is TRBV7-3 and J is TRBJ2-5, with 11 bases identical to TRBD2. The CDR3 covers 15 residues. CDR1 is SGHTA and CDR2 is FQGTGA in the germline V gene. Trimming took 3 bases from V and 4 from J; bases not matched to a gene: 4. The CDR3 reads CASSLGLAEGETQYF. DNA of the CDR3: TGTGCCAGCAGCTTGGGACTAGCGGAAGGAGAGACCCAGTACTTC.